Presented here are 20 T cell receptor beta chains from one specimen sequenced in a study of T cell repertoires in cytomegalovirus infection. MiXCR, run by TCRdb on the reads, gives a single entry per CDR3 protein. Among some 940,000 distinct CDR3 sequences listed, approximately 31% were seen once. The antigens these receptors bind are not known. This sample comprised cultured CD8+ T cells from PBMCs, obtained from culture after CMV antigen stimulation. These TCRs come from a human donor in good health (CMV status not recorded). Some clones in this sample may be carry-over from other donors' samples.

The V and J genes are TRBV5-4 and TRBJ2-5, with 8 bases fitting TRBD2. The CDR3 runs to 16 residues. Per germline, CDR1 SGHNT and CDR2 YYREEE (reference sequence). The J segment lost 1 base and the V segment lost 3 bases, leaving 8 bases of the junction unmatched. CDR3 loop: CASSSPREGRQETQYF. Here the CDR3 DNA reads TGTGCCAGCAGCTCCCCCCGGGAGGGGCGCCAAGAGACCCAGTACTTC.

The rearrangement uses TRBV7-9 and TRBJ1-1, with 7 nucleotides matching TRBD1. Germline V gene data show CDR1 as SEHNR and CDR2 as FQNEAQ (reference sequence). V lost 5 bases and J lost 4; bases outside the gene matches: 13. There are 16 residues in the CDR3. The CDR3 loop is CASSPPEAGGGTEAFF. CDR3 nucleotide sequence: TGTGCCAGCAGCCCCCCTGAGGCAGGGGGAGGCACTGAAGCTTTCTTT. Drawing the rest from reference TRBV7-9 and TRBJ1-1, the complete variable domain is DTGVSQNPRHKITKRGQNVTFRCDPISEHNRLYWYRQTLGQGPEFLTYFQNEAQLEKSRLLSDRFSAERPKGSFSTLEIQRTEQGDSAMYLCASSPPEAGGGTEAFFGQGTRLTVV.

CDR3 protein: CASSLPRQGPQETQYF. The DNA for the CDR3 is TGTGCCAGCAGCTTACCCCGACAAGGTCCCCAAGAGACCCAGTACTTC. The J gene is TRBJ2-5, the V gene TRBV7-9; D call uncertain. CDR1 and CDR2 from the germline V gene are SEHNR and FQNEAQ (reference sequence). CDR3 length: 16 residues. Between the trimmed V and J ends, which lost 2 bases and 1 base, there was a span of 14 bases.

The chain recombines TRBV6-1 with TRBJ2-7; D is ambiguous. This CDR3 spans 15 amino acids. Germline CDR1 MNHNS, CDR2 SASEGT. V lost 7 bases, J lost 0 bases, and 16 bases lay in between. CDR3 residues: CASNKVPRSSYEQYV. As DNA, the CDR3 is TGTGCCAGCAATAAGGTCCCGCGGAGCTCCTACGAGCAGTACGTC.

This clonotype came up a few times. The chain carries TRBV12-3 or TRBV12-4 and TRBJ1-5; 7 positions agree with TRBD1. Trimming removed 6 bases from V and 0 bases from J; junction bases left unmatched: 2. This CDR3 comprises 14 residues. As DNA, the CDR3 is TGTGCCAGCAGGGGGACAGATAGCAATCAGCCCCAGCATTTT. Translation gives CASRGTDSNQPQHF.

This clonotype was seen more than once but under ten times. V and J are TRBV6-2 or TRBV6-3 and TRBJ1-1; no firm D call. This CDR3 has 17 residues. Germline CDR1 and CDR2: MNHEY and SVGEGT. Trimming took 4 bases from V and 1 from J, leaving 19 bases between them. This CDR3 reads CASSSGIPRTANTEAFF. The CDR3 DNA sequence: TGTGCCAGCAGTTCCGGTATTCCTCGGACGGCGAACACTGAAGCTTTCTTT.

CDR3 sequence (DNA): TGTGCCAGCAGTTGGACCCCGGGGTCCGGGCAGTTCTTC. Translated, it gives CASSWTPGSGQFF. This chain links TRBV27 with TRBJ2-1, with TRBD2 as a possible D gene (5 bases). This CDR3 spans 13 amino acids. CDR1 is MNHEY, CDR2 SMNVEV, per germline (reference sequence). V shed 4 bases and J shed 12 bases, with 16 bases lying between them.

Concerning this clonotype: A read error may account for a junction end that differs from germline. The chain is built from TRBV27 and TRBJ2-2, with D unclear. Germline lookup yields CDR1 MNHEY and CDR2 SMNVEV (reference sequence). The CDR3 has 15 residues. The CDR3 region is CACSFSDGNTGELFF. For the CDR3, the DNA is TGTGCCTGCAGCTTCTCGGACGGAAACACCGGGGAGCTGTTTTTT.

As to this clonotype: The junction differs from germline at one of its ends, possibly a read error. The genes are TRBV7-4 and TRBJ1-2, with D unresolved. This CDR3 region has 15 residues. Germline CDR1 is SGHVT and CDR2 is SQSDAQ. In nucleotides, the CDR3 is TGTGTCAGCAGCGCACACTCAATCACTAACTATGGCTACACCTTC. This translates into CVSSAHSITNYGYTF.

The CDR3 loop reads CASSELGAAYNEQFF. The CDR3, as DNA: TGTGCCAGCAGTGAATTGGGGGCTGCTTACAATGAGCAGTTCTTC. The chain has TRBV2 and TRBJ2-1; TRBD1 is a possible D gene (6 bases). CDR1 SNHLY and CDR2 FYNNEI come from the germline V gene. The CDR3 totals 15 residues. V lost 2 bases and J 4 bases, leaving 12 bases between the germline ends.

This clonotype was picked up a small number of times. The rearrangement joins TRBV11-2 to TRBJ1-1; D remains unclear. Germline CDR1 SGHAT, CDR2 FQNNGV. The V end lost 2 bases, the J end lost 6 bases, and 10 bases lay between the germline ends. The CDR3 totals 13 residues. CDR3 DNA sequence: TGTGCCAGCAGCTTATGGGGTTCGCCTGAAGCTTTCTTT. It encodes CASSLWGSPEAFF.

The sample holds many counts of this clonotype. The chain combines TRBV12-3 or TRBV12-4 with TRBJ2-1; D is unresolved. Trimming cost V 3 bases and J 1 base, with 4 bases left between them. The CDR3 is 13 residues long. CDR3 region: CASSFRSYNEQFF. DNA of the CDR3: TGTGCCAGCAGTTTTAGGTCCTACAATGAGCAGTTCTTC.

The CDR3, as DNA: TGTGCCAGCAGCCCATACGGACGACCTGACAGCGATGAGCAGTTCTTC. It yields the protein CASSPYGRPDSDEQFF. The chain uses TRBV11-2 and TRBJ2-1; tentative D call: TRBD1 (5 bases). The CDR3 extends over 16 amino acids. From germline, CDR1 is SGHAT and CDR2 FQNNGV. V was clipped by 5 bases and J by 8 bases, with 22 bases between them.

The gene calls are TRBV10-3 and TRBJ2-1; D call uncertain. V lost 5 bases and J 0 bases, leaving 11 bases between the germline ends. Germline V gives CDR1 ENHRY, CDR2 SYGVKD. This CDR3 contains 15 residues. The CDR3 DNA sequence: TGTGCCATCAGTCCGACAAGGAGCTCCTACAATGAGCAGTTCTTC. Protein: CAISPTRSSYNEQFF.

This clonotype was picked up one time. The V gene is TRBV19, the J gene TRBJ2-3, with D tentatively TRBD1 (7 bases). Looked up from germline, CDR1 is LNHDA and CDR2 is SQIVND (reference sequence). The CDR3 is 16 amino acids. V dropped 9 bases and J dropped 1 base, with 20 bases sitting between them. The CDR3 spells CASSWADREGTDTQYF. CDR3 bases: TGTGCCAGCTCCTGGGCCGACAGGGAGGGCACAGATACGCAGTATTTT.

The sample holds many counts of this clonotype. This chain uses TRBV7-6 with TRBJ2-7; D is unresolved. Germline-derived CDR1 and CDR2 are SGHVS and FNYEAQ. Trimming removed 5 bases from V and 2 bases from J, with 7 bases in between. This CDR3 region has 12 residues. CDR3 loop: CASSPLTYEQYF. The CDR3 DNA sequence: TGTGCCAGCAGCCCCCTGACCTACGAGCAGTACTTC.

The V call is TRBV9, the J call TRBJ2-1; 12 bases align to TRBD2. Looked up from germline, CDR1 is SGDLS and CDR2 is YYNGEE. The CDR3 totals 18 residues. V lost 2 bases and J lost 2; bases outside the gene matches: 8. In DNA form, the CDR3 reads TGTGCCAGCAGCGTCTCGGGACTAGCGGGTTGGACCTACAATGAGCAGTTCTTC. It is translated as CASSVSGLAGWTYNEQFF.

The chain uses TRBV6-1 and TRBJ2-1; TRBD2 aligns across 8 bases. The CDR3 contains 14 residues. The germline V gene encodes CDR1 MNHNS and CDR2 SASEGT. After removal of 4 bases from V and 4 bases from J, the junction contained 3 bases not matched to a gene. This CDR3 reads CASSGGGLYNEQFF. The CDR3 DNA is TGTGCCAGCAGTGGCGGGGGGCTTTACAATGAGCAGTTCTTC.

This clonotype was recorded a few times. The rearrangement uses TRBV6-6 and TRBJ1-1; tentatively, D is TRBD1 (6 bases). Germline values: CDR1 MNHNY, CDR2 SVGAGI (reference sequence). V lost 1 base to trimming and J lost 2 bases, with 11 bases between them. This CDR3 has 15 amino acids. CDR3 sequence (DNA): TGTGCCAGCAGTTACTTGGGACATTTTAACACTGAAGCTTTCTTT. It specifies CASSYLGHFNTEAFF.

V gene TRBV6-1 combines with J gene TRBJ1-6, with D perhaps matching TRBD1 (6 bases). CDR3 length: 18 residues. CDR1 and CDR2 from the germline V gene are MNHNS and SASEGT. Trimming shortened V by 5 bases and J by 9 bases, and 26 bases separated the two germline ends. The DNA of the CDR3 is TGTGCCAGCAGTTACCGCCTCCGGGACATAAGAGGGGGTTCACCCCTCCACTTT. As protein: CASSYRLRDIRGGSPLHF.